This T cell receptor (beta chain) was identified during a study of T cells in Graves' hyperthyroidism and ophthalmopathy. This clonotype was recorded at least ten times. CDR3 length equals 13 residues. Germline CDR1 MDHEN, CDR2 SYDVKM. Trimming removed 5 bases from V and 7 bases from J, with 12 bases in between. The investigators amplified TCR beta CDR3 regions from RNA transcripts. In the first-round RT-PCR of the TCR CDR3, the HTBI primer set was used. TCRdb recomputed calls from the multiplex PCR reads with MiXCR, one row per CDR3 protein. The profile shows 350,000 or so distinct CDR3 sequences, about 20% of them singletons. A patient was excluded if there was uncontrolled infection, other autoimmune disease, pregnancy or lactation.

The chain has TRBV28 and TRBJ2-1; D not certain. Material: blood. The source is a woman aged 45-60 years with Graves' hyperthyroidism. CDR3 in DNA: TGTGCCAGCAGTCACCCTCAGAGGAATGAGCAGTTCTTC. Translating it yields CASSHPQRNEQFF.